This T cell receptor beta chain was obtained from a study of post-analysis software for immune sequencing data. Unique molecular identifiers were built into the TCR beta cDNA libraries. MiXCR was run by TCRdb on the PCR reads, yielding one entry per CDR3 protein. The data contain about 540,000 distinct CDR3 sequences, roughly 34% of them singletons. This clonotype was counted between two and nine times. The receptor's source is a girl aged 2-17 years with multiple sclerosis. The sample taken for sequencing was blood.

In nucleotides, the CDR3 is TGCAGTGCTCTGATTCTCGGGGGGGCGGAGACCCAGTACTTC. This sequence encodes CSALILGGAETQYF. The gene calls are TRBV20-1 and TRBJ2-5, with 8 bases lining up with TRBD2. Germline CDR1 is DFQATT and CDR2 is SNEGSKA (reference sequence). The CDR3 is made up of 14 amino acids. J lost 5 bases, V lost 5 bases, and 10 bases had no gene match.